This T cell receptor (beta chain) stems from a study of somatic mutations in cytotoxic T cells in rheumatoid arthritis. Study-level points and caveats: In rheumatoid arthritis patients, unlike healthy controls, CD8+ clonality rose with age.

This clone has a handful of counts. Antigen unknown. Produced via immunoSEQ multiplex PCR; TCRdb's table is partial and in-frame only. The sample contains under 15,000 clones, 78% of which appear only once. V shed 2 bases and J shed 6 bases, with 11 bases lying between them. The CDR3 has 13 amino acids. The germline CDR1 and CDR2 sequences are SGHVS and FNYEAQ. CD4+ cells and CD8+ cells were each obtained through positive magnetic bead selection, and their purity was assessed by flow cytometry. The specimen was CD8+ T cells sorted from blood. This clonotype was sampled from an adult with rheumatoid arthritis. The J gene is TRBJ2-7, the V gene TRBV7-6, with a tentative D call TRBD1 (6 bases). The CDR3 spells CASSLSGTREQYF. The CDR3 bases are TGTGCCAGCAGCTTATCCGGGACACGCGAGCAGTACTTC.